These 29 T cell receptor beta chains were all obtained from the same sample, sequenced in a study of vaccination effects on CD4 cells after COVID-19. These TCRs' antigens remain unknown. Antigen-specific CD4+ T cells were expanded with viral peptide pools in the ViraFEST assay before sequencing. Subsequent to a culture period of more than 9 days, CD4+ T cells were isolated. Having tested negative for nucleocapsid antibodies, the vaccine recipients showed no prior SARS-CoV-2 infection. Generated by immunoSEQ multiplex PCR, the TCRdb table keeps only in-frame clones and is missing some. The repertoire has tens of thousands of clones, about four fifths of them found once; the top ten carry roughly 10%. The material was CD4+ T cells from PBMCs cultured with SARS-CoV-2 spike peptides, obtained before COVID-19 vaccination. Receptor source: a human donor who received a COVID-19 vaccine.

The genes are TRBV28 and TRBJ1-5; D perhaps matches TRBD1 (5 bases). V was pared by 5 bases and J by 0 bases, with 11 bases between. CDR3 length: 15 residues. The germline CDR1 and CDR2 sequences are MDHEN and SYDVKM. CDR3 nucleotides: TGTGCCAGCAGTCCCCGGGGCCCTAGCAATCAGCCCCAGCATTTT. Translated, it gives CASSPRGPSNQPQHF.

Many counts were recorded for this clone. The rearrangement uses TRBV6-5 and TRBJ1-2; D gene uncertain. Germline V gives CDR1 MNHEY, CDR2 SVGAGI. This CDR3 is built from 12 residues. V lost 10 bases to trimming and J lost 0 bases, with 9 bases between them. Here the CDR3 DNA reads TGTGCCACCCGTCAGACTAACTATGGCTACACCTTC. Amino acids: CATRQTNYGYTF.

The CDR3, as DNA: TGCGCCAGCAGCTTCAACTATCAAGAGACCCAGTACTTC. Its protein product is CASSFNYQETQYF. The chain joins TRBV5-1 to TRBJ2-5; D is uncertain. V was pared by 2 bases and J by 2 bases, with 7 bases between. The CDR3 has 13 amino acids. Germline CDR1 and CDR2: SGHRS and YFSETQ.

The rearrangement uses TRBV15 and TRBJ1-3, with D uncertain. V was cut by 0 bases and J by 7 bases, with 19 bases left in between. The germline gives CDR1 LNHNV, CDR2 YYDKDF (reference sequence). This CDR3 has 17 residues. This CDR3 reads CATSRDSGETVWNTIYF. The CDR3 nucleotides read TGTGCCACCAGCAGAGATTCAGGAGAGACGGTTTGGAACACCATATATTTT.

The chain uses TRBV2 and TRBJ1-1; D ambiguous. CDR3 size: 13 residues. Trimming stripped 7 bases from V and 3 bases from J, with 12 bases between. CDR1 and CDR2 from the germline V gene are SNHLY and FYNNEI. The CDR3 bases are TGTGCCAGCACCCCCCTCAGAGACACTGAAGCTTTCTTT. Its protein is CASTPLRDTEAFF.

This clone was counted between two and nine times. The chain joins TRBV2 to TRBJ1-3; 9 bases are a match to TRBD1. This CDR3 region has 16 residues. From germline, CDR1 is SNHLY and CDR2 FYNNEI. J lost 5 bases, V lost 2 bases, and 7 bases had no gene match. The CDR3 sequence is CASSETGTGTRNTIYF. CDR3 DNA: TGTGCCAGCAGTGAAACCGGGACAGGGACTCGAAACACCATATATTTT.

The chain has TRBV6-1 and TRBJ1-1; the match to TRBD1 covers 7 bases. This CDR3 has 15 residues. After removal of 0 bases from V and 6 bases from J, the junction contained 7 bases not matched to a gene. The germline V gene has CDR1 MNHNS and CDR2 SASEGT. CDR3 nucleotide sequence: TGTGCCAGCAGTGAAGCGACAGGGATAGCCGCTGAAGCTTTCTTT. It codes for CASSEATGIAAEAFF.

The gene calls are TRBV7-2 and TRBJ1-3; D is perhaps TRBD1 (5 bases). This CDR3 has 14 residues. Per the germline V gene, CDR1 is SGHTA and CDR2 is FQGNSA. V was cut by 6 bases and J by 4 bases, with 13 bases left in between. The CDR3 DNA follows: TGTGCCAGCAGTTTCAGGGTTGGCGGAAACACCATATATTTT. This sequence encodes CASSFRVGGNTIYF.

The chain has TRBV10-3 and TRBJ2-5; 10 positions match TRBD2. Germline V gene sequence: CDR1 ENHRY, CDR2 SYGVKD. V dropped 4 bases and J dropped 7; count of bases not matched to a gene: 9. The CDR3 runs 15 residues. The CDR3 DNA follows: TGTGCCATCAGTGGGTCTAGCGGGGGTCCTACGACCCAGTACTTC. Its protein is CAISGSSGGPTTQYF.

The chain joins TRBV5-5 to TRBJ2-1, with 7 bases that match TRBD1. This CDR3 has 15 residues. Trimming cost V 4 bases and J 0 bases; bases outside gene matches: 4. From germline, CDR1 is SGHKS and CDR2 YYEKEE (reference sequence). The CDR3 sequence: CASSATGSSYNEQFF. For the CDR3, the DNA is TGTGCCAGCAGCGCGACAGGGAGCTCCTACAATGAGCAGTTCTTC.

This sequence joins TRBV12-2 and TRBJ2-7. TRBV12-2 is shown as a pseudogene. The CDR3 is 13 residues long. This CDR3 reads CASRLGTDYEQYV. CDR3 nucleotides: TGTGCAAGTCGCCTTGGGACGGACTACGAGCAGTACGTC.

V gene TRBV28 combines with J gene TRBJ2-5; 8 bases align to TRBD1. Germline V gives CDR1 MDHEN, CDR2 SYDVKM. CDR3 length equals 13 residues. Trimming removed 5 bases from V and 4 bases from J; junction bases left unmatched: 3. The CDR3 sequence: CASSIRGRETQYF. The CDR3 nucleotides read TGTGCCAGCAGTATCAGGGGGCGAGAGACCCAGTACTTC.

This clone has a single count. The CDR3 is CASRGTGVGEKLFF. CDR3 DNA sequence: TGCGCCAGCAGGGGGACAGGGGTAGGCGAAAAACTGTTTTTT. The J gene is TRBJ1-4, the V gene TRBV5-1; 10 positions agree with TRBD1. The junction had 6 bases not matched to a gene; V was cut back by 5 bases and J by 8 bases. The germline gives CDR1 SGHRS, CDR2 YFSETQ. The CDR3 spans 14 residues.

The rearrangement uses TRBV10-2 and TRBJ2-7; 8 nucleotides align to TRBD2. The ends lost 6 bases at V and 6 bases at J; junction bases unmatched: 10. This CDR3 comprises 14 residues. Germline V gene data show CDR1 as WSHSY and CDR2 as SAAADI. CDR3 sequence: CASRGGGGRPEQYV. The CDR3 DNA follows: TGCGCCAGCAGGGGGGGCGGGGGGCGTCCCGAGCAGTACGTC.

The V gene is TRBV29-1, the J gene TRBJ2-4; a possible D gene is TRBD1 (6 bases). Germline values: CDR1 SQVTM, CDR2 ANQGSEA. This CDR3 comprises 13 residues. With 1 base removed from V and 6 bases from J, the gap between germline ends came to 10 bases. The CDR3, as DNA: TGCAGCGTTGAAGGTGCAGGGGCAAACATTCAGTACTTC. The encoded protein is CSVEGAGANIQYF. The variable domain in full, completed from reference TRBV29-1 and TRBJ2-4, reads SAVISQKPSRDICQRGTSLTIQCQVDSQVTMMFWYRQQPGQSLTLIATANQGSEATYESGFVIDKFPISRPNLTFSTLTVSNMSPEDSSIYLCSVEGAGANIQYFGAGTRLSVL.

V is TRBV7-2 and J is TRBJ1-3; TRBD1 matches 7 bases. Germline V lookup: CDR1 SGHTA, CDR2 FQGNSA. The V segment lost 2 bases and the J segment 0 bases; nucleotides outside the gene matches: 1. The CDR3 runs 15 residues. In DNA form, the CDR3 reads TGTGCCAGCAGCTTAAGGGACAGCTCTGGAAACACCATATATTTT. This sequence encodes CASSLRDSSGNTIYF.

The chain employs TRBV18 and TRBJ2-3, with a tentative D call TRBD1 (5 bases). V was clipped by 2 bases and J by 2 bases, with 11 bases between them. Germline-derived CDR1 and CDR2 are KGHSH and LQKENI. The CDR3 length is 15 residues. CDR3 protein: CASSPWEGATDTQYF. In nucleotides, the CDR3 is TGTGCCAGCTCACCATGGGAAGGGGCCACAGATACGCAGTATTTT.

V is TRBV10-2 and J is TRBJ2-7, with 8 bases matching TRBD2. This CDR3 region has 14 residues. V lost 8 bases and J lost 1; bases outside the gene matches: 7. Looked up from germline, CDR1 is WSHSY and CDR2 is SAAADI. The CDR3 bases are TGCGCCAGCCGGGAGGGAGGGACTTCCTACGAGCAGTACGTC. This gives the protein CASREGGTSYEQYV.

This sequence joins TRBV19 and TRBJ1-2; D is unclear. Per the germline V gene, CDR1 is LNHDA and CDR2 is SQIVND (reference sequence). V was pared by 8 bases and J by 4 bases, with 20 bases between. CDR3 length: 15 residues. For the CDR3, the DNA is TGTGCCAGTTCGGCCTTTAAGGGAACCGGCTATGGCTACACCTTC. The encoded protein is CASSAFKGTGYGYTF.

This chain connects TRBV14 to TRBJ1-2, with a possible D match to TRBD1 (5 bases). V lost 4 bases, J lost 4 bases, and 22 bases lay in between. The CDR3 loop spans 17 amino acids. Germline CDR1 reads SGHDN; CDR2 reads FVKESK. CDR3 loop: CASSRRDGGTVFYGYTF. The CDR3, as DNA: TGTGCCAGCAGCCGCCGGGACGGGGGAACCGTTTTCTATGGCTACACCTTC.

This clone was seen a single time. The gene calls are TRBV28 and TRBJ1-2; TRBD1 agrees at 8 bases. This CDR3 contains 15 residues. V gave up 1 base and J gave up 3 bases; unmatched junction bases: 4. Germline values: CDR1 MDHEN, CDR2 SYDVKM. CDR3 DNA: TGTGCCAGCAGTTTATCGGGGACAGGTGACTATGGCTACACCTTC. The encoded protein is CASSLSGTGDYGYTF.

In DNA form, the CDR3 reads TGTGCCAGCAGCCCGTATGGGGCCCCGTACCAAGAGACCCAGTACTTC. It specifies CASSPYGAPYQETQYF. This chain uses TRBV9 with TRBJ2-5, with D perhaps TRBD1 (5 bases). The V end was cut by 4 bases, the J end by 0 bases, with 16 bases between. The CDR3 length is 16 residues. The germline CDR1 and CDR2 sequences are SGDLS and YYNGEE.

The J gene is TRBJ1-2, the V gene TRBV6-2 or TRBV6-3; TRBD1 is a possible D gene (6 bases). The germline V gene encodes CDR1 MNHEY and CDR2 SVGEGT. V was shortened by 5 bases and J by 3 bases, with 16 bases between the two germline ends. The CDR3 runs to 15 residues. The CDR3 DNA sequence: TGTGCCAGCAGTCCCCAGGGGTTTTACGACTATGGCTACACCTTC. This gives the protein CASSPQGFYDYGYTF.

The sample holds a few counts of this clone. V gene TRBV7-7 combines with J gene TRBJ2-2, with D unclear. Trimming removed 5 bases at V and 0 bases at J, with 13 bases between. CDR3 length: 16 amino acids. Germline V gene lookup returns CDR1 SSHAT and CDR2 FNYEAQ (reference sequence). The CDR3 here is CASSPSRTSNTGELFF. The CDR3 DNA follows: TGTGCCAGCAGCCCCTCCAGGACGTCGAACACCGGGGAGCTGTTTTTT. Based on the CDR3 plus reference TRBV7-7 and TRBJ2-2, the full variable domain is GAGVSQSPRYKVTKRGQDVTLRCDPISSHATLYWYQQALGQGPEFLTYFNYEAQPDKSGLPSDRFSAERPEGSISTLTIQRTEQRDSAMYRCASSPSRTSNTGELFFGEGSRLTVL.

The chain carries TRBV6-5 and TRBJ1-2; 7 positions agree with TRBD1. The J segment lost 3 bases and the V segment lost 6 bases, leaving 10 bases of the junction unmatched. The germline gives CDR1 MNHEY, CDR2 SVGAGI. The CDR3 spans 15 residues. The CDR3 DNA sequence: TGTGCCAGCAGCATGACGACAGGGAGCTACTATGGCTACACCTTC. Its protein is CASSMTTGSYYGYTF.

The rearrangement links TRBV30 to TRBJ1-1; maybe TRBD1 (6 bases). Trimming shortened V by 2 bases and J by 10 bases, and 17 bases separated the two germline ends. The CDR3 loop spans 13 amino acids. CDR1 is GTSNPN and CDR2 is SVGIG in the germline V gene (reference sequence). The DNA of the CDR3 is TGTGCCTGGAGTAGGCAGGGGTTTGCATCAGCTTTCTTT. This codes for CAWSRQGFASAFF.

The rearrangement uses TRBV5-4 and TRBJ2-5; D gene uncertain. The CDR3 runs to 13 residues. V was cut by 0 bases and J by 3 bases, with 6 bases left in between. Germline values: CDR1 SGHNT, CDR2 YYREEE (reference sequence). The CDR3 protein is CASSLDWEETQYF. CDR3 bases: TGTGCCAGCAGCTTGGATTGGGAAGAGACCCAGTACTTC.

V and J are TRBV2 and TRBJ1-5, with a weak D call TRBD1 (5 bases). Germline V lookup: CDR1 SNHLY, CDR2 FYNNEI. Trimming pared 6 bases from V and 5 bases from J, leaving 14 bases between. The CDR3 runs 14 residues. In DNA form, the CDR3 reads TGTGCCAGCAGCCTCCGGGACGGTTATCAGCCCCAGCATTTT. This translates into CASSLRDGYQPQHF.

This clone was seen only a few times. V is TRBV30 and J is TRBJ1-1, with TRBD1 identical over 7 bases. V dropped 8 bases and J dropped 4; count of bases not matched to a gene: 7. Germline CDR1 is GTSNPN and CDR2 is SVGIG (reference sequence). The CDR3 has 12 amino acids. The CDR3: CARGGLGTEAFF. The CDR3 DNA reads as TGTGCCCGAGGGGGCTTAGGCACTGAAGCTTTCTTT. Using reference TRBV30 and TRBJ1-1 for the parts outside the CDR3, the full variable domain is SQTIHQWPATLVQPVGSPLSLECTVEGTSNPNLYWYRQAAGRGLQLLFYSVGIGQISSEVPQNLSASRPQDRQFILSSKKLLLSDSGFYLCARGGLGTEAFFGQGTRLTVV.